The 8 T cell receptor beta chains below were found in one sample sequenced in a study of T cell responses to AZD1222 COVID-19 vaccine. Assay: immunoSEQ multiplex PCR; the TCRdb copy retains only in-frame clones and omits some. Here the sample spans 20,000 to 25,000 clones, around 87% being singletons. The input for sequencing was peripheral blood, taken 28 days after the second AZD1222 dose. Receptor source: an adult who received the AZD1222 COVID-19 vaccine.

V usage is TRBV18 and J usage is TRBJ1-2; D is ambiguous. Trimming left V 6 bases short and J 4 bases short, with 12 bases between. The CDR3 runs 13 residues. Germline CDR1 KGHSH, CDR2 LQKENI. CDR3 region: CASSSEQIYGYTF. The CDR3, as DNA: TGTGCCAGCTCCTCGGAACAGATCTATGGCTACACCTTC.

This clone has only one observation. The V gene is TRBV10-3, the J gene TRBJ2-7; TRBD1 aligns across 11 bases. The CDR3 loop spans 14 amino acids. The trim removed 6 bases at V and 4 bases at J, leaving 5 bases unmatched. The germline V gene encodes CDR1 ENHRY and CDR2 SYGVKD. The CDR3, as DNA: TGTGCCATCAGCGAGGACAGGGGGCGATACGAGCAGTACTTC. The encoded protein is CAISEDRGRYEQYF.

The genes are TRBV5-1 and TRBJ1-2; D uncertain. Germline V lookup: CDR1 SGHRS, CDR2 YFSETQ. V lost 0 bases to trimming and J lost 0 bases, with 15 bases between them. The CDR3 is 17 amino acids. The CDR3 protein is CASSLAGGGLSNYGYTF. The CDR3 DNA reads as TGCGCCAGCAGCTTGGCCGGTGGAGGGCTATCTAACTATGGCTACACCTTC.

The chain links TRBV29-1 to TRBJ2-5; weak D call: TRBD1 (5 bases). CDR1 and CDR2 from the germline V gene are SQVTM and ANQGSEA. Trimming took 5 bases from V and 5 from J, leaving 15 bases between them. The CDR3 extends over 13 amino acids. CDR3 amino acids: CSVPGSIMETQYF. Here the CDR3 DNA reads TGCAGCGTTCCAGGGTCCATAATGGAGACCCAGTACTTC. Combining the CDR3 with reference TRBV29-1 and TRBJ2-5 gives the whole variable domain SAVISQKPSRDICQRGTSLTIQCQVDSQVTMMFWYRQQPGQSLTLIATANQGSEATYESGFVIDKFPISRPNLTFSTLTVSNMSPEDSSIYLCSVPGSIMETQYFGPGTRLLVL.

V and J are TRBV5-1 and TRBJ2-1; the match to TRBD1 covers 9 bases. The CDR3 is made up of 16 amino acids. Germline CDR1 is SGHRS and CDR2 is YFSETQ. Unmatched junction bases numbered 8, after V lost 4 bases and J lost 3 bases. The CDR3 coding sequence is TGCGCCAGCAGCCAACAGACAGGGGGATTCTACAATGAGCAGTTCTTC. Its translation is CASSQQTGGFYNEQFF.

The chain couples TRBV27 to TRBJ2-1, with a possible D match to TRBD2 (7 bases). Germline V gives CDR1 MNHEY, CDR2 SMNVEV (reference sequence). CDR3 length equals 17 residues. The germline V and J ends were trimmed by 6 bases and 8 bases, with 26 bases remaining between them. As DNA, the CDR3 is TGTGCCAGCAGCCGGGGAGGAGGAGGGGGAGGGATACATGAGCAGTTCTTC. Translated: CASSRGGGGGGIHEQFF.

The genes are TRBV28 and TRBJ2-3; weak D call: TRBD2 (6 bases). Trimming removed 5 bases from V and 10 bases from J, with 16 bases in between. Germline V gene sequence: CDR1 MDHEN, CDR2 SYDVKM. The CDR3 consists of 13 residues. The CDR3 loop reads CASSEAVAASQYF. The CDR3 DNA follows: TGTGCCAGCAGTGAAGCCGTAGCGGCCTCGCAGTATTTT.

A single count supports this clone. The chain has TRBV2 and TRBJ2-5; 12 nucleotides align to TRBD2. The ends lost 3 bases at V and 7 bases at J; junction bases unmatched: 9. CDR1 is SNHLY, CDR2 FYNNEI, per germline. The CDR3 runs 16 residues. The CDR3 DNA follows: TGTGCCAGCAGTGAGACTAGCGGGAGTGGGGGGAGGACCCAGTACTTC. It yields the protein CASSETSGSGGRTQYF.